This TCR beta chain comes out of a study of shared clonotypes between healthy human individuals. The authors' processing: As immunoSEQ supplied junction-only sequences (without quality scores), filtering differed. Assay used: immunoSEQ multiplex PCR; TCRdb lists only in-frame clones, some missing. For V, J and clone size, that table is used; D and trimming come from the DNA. The table has 740,000 or so clones, roughly 73% seen once. This clone was detected only once. What it recognizes is unknown. The CDR3 has 14 residues. Looked up from germline, CDR1 is SGHNT and CDR2 is YYREEE (reference sequence). V gave up 1 base and J gave up 4 bases, with 12 bases separating them. Study-wide results and limits: As a rule, naive subsets had a larger estimated richness than memory subsets.

Those who donated, Caucasian adults without exception, all lived in Nashville, Tennessee. The CD4+ fraction was divided into a CD45RA+ naive subset and a CD45RA-negative memory subset. This TCR was recovered from a young woman in good health. Sequenced: memory CD4+ T cells sorted from blood. Subset given: CD45RA-negative fraction. V and J are TRBV5-4 and TRBJ2-7; D may be TRBD2 (5 bases). The CDR3 DNA is TGTGCCAGCAGCTTGTCGGGAATTCGGTACGAGCAGTACTTC. Its protein product is CASSLSGIRYEQYF. The full variable domain, in which reference TRBV5-4 and TRBJ2-7 provide the parts outside the CDR3, is ETGVTQSPTHLIKTRGQQVTLRCSSQSGHNTVSWYQQALGQGPQFIFQYYREEENGRGNFPPRFSGLQFPNYSSELNVNALELDDSALYLCASSLSGIRYEQYFGPGTRLTVT.